Shown below are 21 T cell receptor beta chains from a single sample sequenced in a study of T cell clonality in common variable immunodeficiency. Profiling relied on immunoSEQ multiplex PCR, and the TCRdb table lists in-frame clones only, not all of them. This repertoire holds around 40,000 clones, and none appear only once. The material sequenced was peripheral blood mononuclear cells. Receptor source: a person aged 18 to 70 in good health.

Many counts were recorded for this clone. The read terminates 3 residues ahead of where the CDR3 ends, so the germline J gene completes it. This CDR3 is also generated by other DNA sequences in the sample. The V gene is TRBV19, the J gene TRBJ2-2; the D gene is possibly TRBD1 (6 bases). The CDR3 has 15 residues. With 3 bases removed from V and 4 bases from J, the gap between germline ends came to 12 bases. Germline V gene lookup returns CDR1 LNHDA and CDR2 SQIVND (reference sequence). The CDR3 sequence is CASSIDRLITGELFF. Partial CDR3 DNA: TGTGCCAGTAGTATCGACAGGCTAATCACCGGGGAG.

This clone was picked up many times. CDR3 DNA (partial): TGTGCCAGCAAGGGACTCGGGACAGGGGTCGGCGAG. Protein sequence: CASKGLGTGVGE. The complete CDR3 reads CASKGLGTGVGEQYF. The chain links TRBV12-3 or TRBV12-4 to TRBJ2-7, with 10 positions matching TRBD1. The CDR3 end falls 3 residues outside the read, so it is completed with the germline J gene. This CDR3 is built from 15 residues. The trim removed 7 bases at V and 6 bases at J, leaving 12 bases unmatched.

This clone was recorded at least ten times. The DNA ends 3 residues before the CDR3 does, and the rest of the CDR3 is filled in from the germline J gene. The chain uses TRBV7-3 and TRBJ2-3; possible D gene TRBD2, 7 bases. The length of the CDR3 is 15 residues. Germline V gene data show CDR1 as SGHTA and CDR2 as FQGTGA. Trimming stripped 2 bases from V and 0 bases from J, with 9 bases between. The CDR3 protein is CASSLGGASTDTQYF. Partial CDR3 DNA: TGTGCCAGCAGCTTAGGGGGGGCCAGCACAGATACG.

At least ten counts were recorded for this clone. The sequence runs out 3 residues before the end of the CDR3; the remainder is reconstructed from the germline J gene. V and J are TRBV6-2 or TRBV6-3 and TRBJ1-1; perhaps TRBD1 as D (5 bases). CDR1 is MNHEY, CDR2 SVGEGT, per germline. This CDR3 spans 12 amino acids. The chain's CDR3 is CASSYPGGEAFF. Incomplete CDR3 DNA: TGTGCCAGCAGTTACCCTGGGGGGGAA.

This clone was counted ten times or more. From the germline J gene comes the end of the CDR3, since the read stops 3 residues before it. The rearrangement uses TRBV23-1 and TRBJ2-5, with D possibly TRBD2 on 6 matching bases. TRBV23-1 is designated an ORF whose function remains uncertain. V was clipped by 2 bases and J by 3 bases, with 13 bases between them. CDR3 length equals 15 residues. The CDR3 DNA, read in part, is TGCGCCAGCAGTCAAGACCGGGAGACTAAAGAGACC. It encodes CASSQDRETKET. The entire CDR3 sequence reads CASSQDRETKETQYF.

This clone was counted at least ten times. The sequenced fragment ends 3 residues before the CDR3 boundary, so the rest is inferred from the germline J gene. This chain links TRBV18 with TRBJ1-2, with TRBD1 matching 10 bases. The CDR3 has 16 amino acids. Germline V CDR1 and CDR2: KGHSH, LQKENI. The ends lost 3 bases at V and 4 bases at J; junction bases unmatched: 8. The CDR3 loop reads CASSPTGQGVLYGYTF. CDR3 DNA (partial): TGTGCCAGCTCACCTACCGGACAGGGGGTCCTCTATGGC.

This clone was counted at least ten times. The CDR3 end falls 3 residues outside the read, so it is completed with the germline J gene. The gene calls are TRBV2 and TRBJ1-1; possibly TRBD1 for D (5 bases). Deletions cut 8 bases from V and 2 bases from J, with 12 bases between. This CDR3 has 13 amino acids. Per the germline V gene, CDR1 is SNHLY and CDR2 is FYNNEI. CDR3 in amino acids: CASRGVINTEAFF. The sequenced CDR3 bases are TGTGCCAGCCGGGGGGTAATCAACACTGAA.

This clone was found many times. The CDR3 goes on 3 residues after the read ends, and that part is filled in from the germline J gene. The chain couples TRBV5-1 to TRBJ2-5; 7 bases align to TRBD2. Germline values: CDR1 SGHRS, CDR2 YFSETQ. The length of the CDR3 is 17 residues. V gave up 2 bases and J gave up 5 bases; unmatched junction bases: 15. The CDR3 region is CASSLGTSASPGETQYF. CDR3 bases read: TGCGCCAGCAGCTTAGGAACTAGCGCCAGCCCCGGGGAGACC. The whole variable domain, filled in from reference TRBV5-1 and TRBJ2-5, reads KAGVTQTPRYLIKTRGQQVTLSCSPISGHRSVSWYQQTPGQGLQFLFEYFSETQRNKGNFPGRFSGRQFSNSRSEMNVSTLELGDSALYLCASSLGTSASPGETQYFGPGTRLLVL.

This clone was picked up many times. The CDR3 extends 3 residues past the end of the read, so its final part is completed from the germline J gene. The rearrangement joins TRBV4-1 to TRBJ2-7; TRBD2 agrees at 9 bases. Germline V gene sequence: CDR1 MGHRA, CDR2 YSYEKL. The CDR3 covers 15 residues. V lost 1 base to trimming and J lost 3 bases; unmatched junction nucleotides: 4. The CDR3: CASSQGLADYYEQYF. Partial CDR3 DNA: TGCGCCAGCAGCCAAGGACTAGCGGACTACTACGAG.

This clone has a count of ten or more. The CDR3 goes on 3 residues after the read ends, and that part is filled in from the germline J gene. The chain combines TRBV20-1 with TRBJ2-2; D is undetermined. The CDR3 length is 13 residues. Germline-derived CDR1 and CDR2 are DFQATT and SNEGSKA (reference sequence). V was pared by 4 bases and J by 2 bases, with 8 bases between. CDR3 residues: CSANDINTGELFF. The DNA read from the CDR3 is TGCAGTGCTAATGACATAAACACCGGGGAG.

This clone was seen many times. The CDR3 end is not reached by the read, which stops 3 residues before it; the germline J gene fills it in. V and J are TRBV5-1 and TRBJ1-1, with D possibly TRBD1 on 5 matching bases. Germline assignment: CDR1 SGHRS and CDR2 YFSETQ. The CDR3 loop spans 15 amino acids. V gave up 4 bases and J gave up 4 bases, with 17 bases separating them. CDR3 sequence reads: CASSPGAPGGTEAFF. Incomplete CDR3 DNA: TGCGCCAGCAGCCCTGGGGCCCCCGGGGGCACTGAA.

This clone was counted at least ten times. The CDR3 end lies 3 residues beyond the end of the read and is filled in from the germline J gene. The chain is built from TRBV20-1 and TRBJ1-2; no clear D. Germline lookup yields CDR1 DFQATT and CDR2 SNEGSKA (reference sequence). The CDR3 loop spans 13 amino acids. The covered CDR3 bases are TGCAGTGCTTTCTCCACAGTATCTATGGGC. As protein: CSAFSTVSMG. Given in full, the CDR3 is CSAFSTVSMGYTF.

This clone occurred many times. With the read ending 3 residues before the CDR3 end, the germline J gene is used to fill in that end. J is TRBJ1-5 and V is TRBV20-1; D is ambiguous. The germline V and J ends were trimmed by 0 bases and 4 bases, with 10 bases remaining between them. CDR1 and CDR2 from the germline V gene are DFQATT and SNEGSKA (reference sequence). This CDR3 region has 14 residues. The sequenced CDR3 bases are TGCAGTGCTAGAGAAAGGGTCCCGAATCAGCCC. Translated: CSARERVPNQP. The full CDR3 protein is CSARERVPNQPQHF.

This clone has at least ten counts. The CDR3 goes on 3 residues after the read ends, and that part is filled in from the germline J gene. The chain uses TRBV20-1 and TRBJ2-5; perhaps TRBD2 as D (6 bases). The V end lost 3 bases, the J end lost 5 bases, and 13 bases lay between the germline ends. There are 13 residues in the CDR3. Looked up from germline, CDR1 is DFQATT and CDR2 is SNEGSKA (reference sequence). The CDR3 loop is CSASSASVETQYF. The sequenced part of the CDR3 DNA is TGCAGTGCTAGCTCGGCTAGCGTGGAGACC.

This clone was seen at least ten times. The CDR3 end is not reached by the read, which stops 3 residues before it; the germline J gene fills it in. This chain uses TRBV30 with TRBJ2-7; D is unresolved. V was trimmed by 3 bases and J by 4 bases, leaving 10 bases between them. CDR3 length: 12 residues. Germline V lookup: CDR1 GTSNPN, CDR2 SVGIG (reference sequence). The sequenced CDR3 bases are TGTGCCTGGAGAACAGCATCATACGAG. Amino acid sequence: CAWRTASYE. The whole CDR3 reads CAWRTASYEQYF.

In its sample, this clone was seen many times. With the read ending 3 residues before the CDR3 end, the germline J gene is used to fill in that end. The chain joins TRBV30 to TRBJ2-5; D gene unclear. Germline V gene lookup returns CDR1 GTSNPN and CDR2 SVGIG (reference sequence). Between the trimmed V and J ends, which lost 0 bases and 5 bases, there was a span of 4 bases. The CDR3 extends over 11 amino acids. Incomplete CDR3 DNA: TGTGCCTGGAGTGTTTCTGAGACC. The encoded protein is CAWSVSET. The entire CDR3 sequence reads CAWSVSETQYF.

This clone was found many times. The DNA ends 3 residues before the CDR3 does, and the rest of the CDR3 is filled in from the germline J gene. The chain uses TRBV5-1 and TRBJ1-2, with a tentative D call TRBD1 (5 bases). Trimming shortened V by 0 bases and J by 7 bases, and 19 bases separated the two germline ends. This CDR3 has 16 amino acids. Germline V gene lookup returns CDR1 SGHRS and CDR2 YFSETQ. This CDR3 reads CASSLDGGRGAFGYTF. The part of the CDR3 DNA that was read is TGCGCCAGCAGCTTGGACGGGGGGAGAGGCGCTTTTGGC.

This clone was found many times. The CDR3 here is CSVAGTGGARTDTQYF. The sequenced CDR3 bases are TGCAGCGTGGCCGGGACAGGGGGCGCCCGGACAGATACG. The chain is built from TRBV29-1 and TRBJ2-3; 12 bases are a match to TRBD1. The CDR3 end lies 3 residues beyond the end of the read and is filled in from the germline J gene. Germline V gene data show CDR1 as SQVTM and CDR2 as ANQGSEA. The CDR3 is made up of 16 amino acids. The J segment lost 3 bases and the V segment lost 6 bases, leaving 10 bases of the junction unmatched.

This clone was observed many times. The sequence runs out 3 residues before the end of the CDR3; the remainder is reconstructed from the germline J gene. The chain employs TRBV4-2 and TRBJ1-6, with D possibly being TRBD1 (5 bases). Trimming stripped 2 bases from V and 7 bases from J, with 18 bases between. The CDR3 has 17 residues. Germline V CDR1 and CDR2: LGHNA, YNFKEQ. The chain's CDR3 is CASSQQLTGIDNSPLHF. CDR3 DNA (partial): TGTGCCAGCAGCCAACAACTTACAGGAATCGACAATTCACCC.

In this sample, this clone turned up many times. The read ends 3 residues early relative to the CDR3; the germline J gene fills the gap. V gene TRBV2 combines with J gene TRBJ2-3; 8 bases line up with TRBD2. This CDR3 spans 14 amino acids. Germline values: CDR1 SNHLY, CDR2 FYNNEI. Trimming removed 4 bases from V and 6 bases from J; junction bases left unmatched: 6. The CDR3 here is CASSGRRGGDTQYF. Incomplete CDR3 DNA: TGTGCCAGCAGTGGACGTCGGGGGGGGGATACG.

At least ten counts were recorded for this clone. The CDR3 is cut off 3 residues early in the read; its end comes from the germline J gene. The rearrangement uses TRBV5-1 and TRBJ2-1, with 9 bases matching TRBD2. The junction had 10 bases not matched to a gene; V was cut back by 6 bases and J by 6 bases. Germline values: CDR1 SGHRS, CDR2 YFSETQ. The CDR3 is made up of 15 amino acids. The CDR3: CASTVRAGGPNEQFF. The covered CDR3 bases are TGCGCCAGCACCGTTAGGGCGGGAGGGCCCAATGAG.